A selection of T cell receptor beta chains follows, all from one sample in a study of blood T cell repertoires in COVID-19. Repertoires were generated with immunoSEQ multiplex PCR, while TCRdb's copy carries only in-frame clones and drops some. The data show around 300,000 clones, roughly 86% seen once. Sequenced sample: peripheral blood. The receptor set was obtained from a woman between 25 and 40 years old who had recovered from COVID-19. CDR3s include the opening cysteine and the closing phenylalanine or tryptophan. The D gene is left open where the match is weak. Clone size is given for some rows only: seen once, a few or many times, or a class if the clone is expanded.

V gene	clone size	J gene	D gene	CDR3 protein	CDR3 DNA
TRBV2	-	TRBJ1-5	TRBD1	CASSGTGYQPQHF	TGTGCCAGCTCCGGGACAGGGTATCAGCCCCAGCATTTT
TRBV6-5	-	TRBJ1-6	-	CASSYRGVESPLHF	TGTGCCAGCAGTTACCGCGGGGTGGAGTCGCCCCTCCACTTT
TRBV5-4	-	TRBJ2-5	TRBD2	CASSPGLQEFAQYF	TGTGCCAGCAGCCCGGGACTACAAGAATTTGCCCAGTACTTC
TRBV27	-	TRBJ2-7	TRBD2	CASASIAGGPNEQYF	TGTGCCAGCGCCTCTATAGCGGGAGGCCCGAACGAGCAGTACTTC
TRBV7-9	-	TRBJ1-2	-	CASSSIGEGFGYTF	TGTGCCAGCAGCTCCATTGGGGAGGGGTTTGGCTACACCTTC
TRBV7-2	-	TRBJ2-3	TRBD1	CASSLVGGEIDTQYF	TGTGCCAGCAGCTTAGTAGGGGGCGAGATTGATACGCAGTATTTT
TRBV11-2	-	TRBJ2-7	-	CASSLYSYEQYF	TGTGCCAGCAGCTTATATTCCTACGAGCAGTACTTC
TRBV6-5	-	TRBJ2-2	-	CASSPQQPNTGELFF	TGTGCCAGCAGCCCCCAACAGCCTAACACCGGGGAGCTGTTTTTT
TRBV28	-	TRBJ2-1	-	CASSLTRNEQFF	TGTGCCAGCAGTTTAACCAGAAATGAGCAGTTCTTC
TRBV4-3	-	TRBJ1-1	-	CASSQVGGTEAFF	TGCGCCAGCAGCCAAGTCGGGGGAACTGAAGCTTTCTTT
TRBV9	once	TRBJ2-7	TRBD1	CASSVGQGGDEQYF	TGTGCCAGCAGCGTAGGACAGGGTGGCGACGAGCAGTACTTC
TRBV6-5	-	TRBJ1-2	-	CASSYSTQDSYGYTF	TGTGCCAGCAGTTACTCTACCCAGGATTCGTATGGCTACACCTTC
TRBV11-2	-	TRBJ1-1	TRBD1	CASSVQGAGTEAFF	TGTGCCAGCAGCGTACAGGGGGCTGGCACTGAAGCTTTCTTT
TRBV6-5	-	TRBJ1-3	-	CASIPDNSGNTIYF	TGTGCCAGCATCCCGGACAACTCTGGAAACACCATATATTTT
TRBV5-4	once	TRBJ2-7	TRBD2	CASSPRFPSGGSYEQYF	TGTGCCAGCAGCCCGCGTTTTCCTAGCGGGGGCTCCTACGAGCAGTACTTC
TRBV7-3	-	TRBJ1-2	-	CASSPQQGMNYGYTF	TGTGCCAGCAGCCCTCAACAGGGTATGAACTATGGCTACACCTTC
TRBV10-2	-	TRBJ2-7	-	CASSPDTYEQYF	TGCGCCAGCAGCCCGGACACCTACGAGCAGTACTTC
TRBV11-2	once	TRBJ2-6	-	CASRTLRDWGANVLTF	TGTGCCAGCAGAACCCTGCGCGATTGGGGGGCCAACGTCCTGACTTTC
TRBV2	-	TRBJ1-2	-	CASSDRGGGYTF	TGTGCCAGCAGTGACCGCGGGGGGGGCTACACCTTC
TRBV10-3	-	TRBJ2-2	TRBD1	CAISGAGGAGGELFF	TGTGCCATCAGTGGGGCAGGGGGCGCCGGCGGGGAGCTGTTTTTT
TRBV20-1	-	TRBJ1-1	-	CRTVMNTEAFF	TGCAGGACAGTTATGAACACTGAAGCTTTCTTT
TRBV5-1	-	TRBJ1-2	-	CASSLADGRGGGYTF	TGCGCCAGCAGCTTGGCCGATGGACGGGGAGGAGGCTACACCTTC
TRBV6-5	-	TRBJ2-1	TRBD2	CASEAAGSYNEQFF	TGTGCCAGCGAGGCAGCGGGGTCCTACAATGAGCAGTTCTTC
TRBV19	-	TRBJ2-1	TRBD1	CASSERQGFDEQFF	TGTGCCAGTAGTGAAAGACAGGGTTTCGATGAGCAGTTCTTC
TRBV4-1	-	TRBJ1-2	TRBD1	CASSGDRGRIGYGYTF	TGCGCCAGCAGCGGGGACAGGGGGCGAATCGGCTATGGCTACACCTTC
TRBV2	-	TRBJ2-1	TRBD2	CASSVFTSGRIRDEQFF	TGTGCCAGCAGTGTTTTTACTAGCGGGAGAATCCGTGATGAGCAGTTCTTC
TRBV6-4	-	TRBJ2-1	-	CASSDSGNEQFF	TGTGCCAGCAGTGACTCCGGCAATGAGCAGTTCTTC
TRBV15	-	TRBJ1-5	-	CATSRVVLNQPQHF	TGTGCCACCAGCAGAGTTGTCCTCAATCAGCCCCAGCATTTT
TRBV2	-	TRBJ2-7	TRBD2	CASSEGAGVPYEQYF	TGTGCCAGCAGTGAAGGAGCGGGAGTACCCTACGAGCAGTACTTC
TRBV28	-	TRBJ2-7	-	CASSLYPGYEQYF	TGTGCCAGCAGTTTATATCCAGGCTACGAGCAGTACTTC
TRBV7-8	-	TRBJ1-6	TRBD1	CASSGRQGNSPLHF	TGTGCCAGCAGCGGACGACAGGGGAATTCACCCCTCCACTTT
TRBV7-2	-	TRBJ1-6	TRBD1	CASSPVSTGGSPLHF	TGTGCCAGCAGCCCCGTATCCACAGGGGGATCACCCCTCCACTTT
TRBV7-2	-	TRBJ2-3	TRBD2	CASSSPPGLAGGNTDTQYF	TGTGCCAGCAGCTCCCCTCCGGGACTAGCGGGGGGAAACACAGATACGCAGTATTTT
TRBV5-1	-	TRBJ2-7	TRBD2	CASSLAGSGSNHEQYF	TGCGCCAGCAGCTTGGCAGGTAGCGGGAGTAACCACGAGCAGTACTTC